Included here is one TCR beta chain sequence, with context. The germline V gene has CDR1 DFQATT and CDR2 SNEGSKA (reference sequence). V shed 1 base and J shed 7 bases, with 4 bases lying between them. The CDR3 is 10 amino acids. Using genomic DNA as the template, TCR beta VDJ and CDR3 profiling was carried out. One entry per CDR3 protein results from TCRdb running MiXCR on the reads. The sample has around 180,000 distinct CDR3 sequences, about 50% seen once. This sample was taken from a study of CD8+CD57+ T cells in acquired aplastic anemia. The sequenced patients had an expansion of CD8+CD57+ cells seen by flow cytometry. With no exception, the patients had severe acquired aplastic anemia.

V is TRBV20-1 and J is TRBJ1-2; D is uncertain. The sequence derives from a human donor with aplastic anemia. Sequenced material: sorted CD4+, CD8+, or CD8+CD57+ T cells (not recorded which) from PBMCs. The CDR3 loop reads CSARVRGYTF. In DNA form, the CDR3 reads TGCAGTGCTAGAGTGCGTGGCTACACCTTC.